Each of the 26 T cell receptor beta chains below was sequenced from the same sample in a study of cytomegalovirus exposure and HLA in healthy donors. Use of 60 Vbeta and 13 Jbeta primers characterized the PCR. The repertoire was sequenced with immunoSEQ multiplex PCR; TCRdb's copy has only in-frame clones and lacks some. The sample lists about 110,000 clones, about 74% occurring once. The specimen was PBMCs. The receptors derive from a female donor in good health and CMV-seropositive.

This chain connects TRBV6-1 to TRBJ1-4; 8 bases map to TRBD1. This CDR3 spans 15 amino acids. Germline values: CDR1 MNHNS, CDR2 SASEGT. J gave up 3 bases and V 6 bases, and 6 bases lay outside the gene matches. For the CDR3, the DNA is TGTGCCAGCAGGAAGGGACAGGCGCCTAATGAAAAACTGTTTTTT. Translation: CASRKGQAPNEKLFF.

V and J are TRBV6-5 and TRBJ2-7, with TRBD2 matching over 10 bases. There are 15 residues in the CDR3. Germline lookup yields CDR1 MNHEY and CDR2 SVGAGI. V was pared by 6 bases and J by 5 bases, with 10 bases of the junction left unmatched. Here the CDR3 reads CASSQKAGGPDEQYF. DNA of the CDR3: TGTGCCAGCAGCCAAAAAGCGGGAGGGCCGGACGAGCAGTACTTC.

The chain combines TRBV6-5 with TRBJ2-1; D possibly corresponds to TRBD2 (5 bases). Germline-derived CDR1 and CDR2 are MNHEY and SVGAGI. Trimming took 6 bases from V and 0 from J, leaving 6 bases between them. The CDR3 is made up of 13 amino acids. This CDR3 is CASSRGSYNEQFF. CDR3 nucleotides: TGTGCCAGCAGCCGGGGCTCCTACAATGAGCAGTTCTTC.

This sequence joins TRBV9 and TRBJ2-1; D is unclear. V lost 1 base and J 5 bases, leaving 7 bases between the germline ends. Per the germline V gene, CDR1 is SGDLS and CDR2 is YYNGEE. The CDR3 runs to 13 residues. CDR3 in amino acids: CASSVHTNNEQFF. CDR3 DNA: TGTGCCAGCAGCGTACACACCAACAATGAGCAGTTCTTC. Combining the CDR3 with reference TRBV9 and TRBJ2-1 gives the whole variable domain DSGVTQTPKHLITATGQRVTLRCSPRSGDLSVYWYQQSLDQGLQFLIQYYNGEERAKGNILERFSAQQFPDLHSELNLSSLELGDSALYFCASSVHTNNEQFFGPGTRLTVL.

The chain recombines TRBV15 with TRBJ2-4; no definite D call. V was clipped by 4 bases and J by 8 bases, with 21 bases between them. The CDR3 is 16 amino acids. The germline CDR1 and CDR2 sequences are LNHNV and YYDKDF (reference sequence). CDR3 loop: CATSTSSQVILDIQYF. The CDR3 DNA follows: TGTGCCACCAGCACCTCATCCCAGGTTATATTAGACATTCAGTACTTC.

A word on this clone: Other DNA sequences of this sample code for an identical CDR3. V usage is TRBV30 and J usage is TRBJ2-7; possibly TRBD2 for D (5 bases). Germline-derived CDR1 and CDR2 are GTSNPN and SVGIG (reference sequence). The CDR3 is 12 amino acids. Between the trimmed V and J ends, which lost 5 bases and 2 bases, there was a span of 10 bases. The CDR3 here is CAWSAGTYEQYF. CDR3 bases: TGTGCCTGGTCTGCGGGCACCTACGAGCAGTACTTC.

The chain couples TRBV5-6 to TRBJ2-1, with D perhaps TRBD1 (5 bases). CDR1 and CDR2 (germline): SGHDT, YYEEEE. The CDR3 is 12 residues long. Between the trimmed V and J ends, which lost 3 bases and 13 bases, there was a span of 14 bases. The CDR3 reads CASSSPGLSQFF. The CDR3, as DNA: TGTGCCAGCAGCTCACCAGGGCTTTCCCAGTTCTTC.

In this sample, this clone turned up a few times. The genes are TRBV7-6 and TRBJ1-5, with a tentative D call TRBD1 (5 bases). V lost 3 bases and J lost 0, with 6 bases in between. CDR3 size: 14 residues. Germline V gene sequence: CDR1 SGHVS, CDR2 FNYEAQ. The DNA of the CDR3 is TGTGCCAGCAGCTTGACAGATAGCAATCAGCCCCAGCATTTT. Amino acids: CASSLTDSNQPQHF. Full variable domain (missing parts from reference TRBV7-6 and TRBJ1-5): GAGVSQSPRYKVTKRGQDVALRCDPISGHVSLYWYRQALGQGPEFLTYFNYEAQQDKSGLPNDRFSAERPEGSISTLTIQRTEQRDSAMYRCASSLTDSNQPQHFGDGTRLSIL.

The V and J genes are TRBV4-2 and TRBJ2-2; 9 bases fit TRBD2. Losses at the gene ends were 0 bases for V and 7 bases for J; bases not matched to a gene: 6. The germline gives CDR1 LGHNA, CDR2 YNFKEQ. CDR3 length equals 16 residues. CDR3 residues: CASSQDISGGSGELFF. The CDR3 nucleotides read TGTGCCAGCAGCCAAGATATTAGCGGGGGAAGCGGGGAGCTGTTTTTT.

The gene calls are TRBV4-1 and TRBJ2-7, with D possibly being TRBD2 (6 bases). CDR1 is MGHRA, CDR2 YSYEKL, per germline. Trimming left V 0 bases short and J 5 bases short, with 14 bases between. The CDR3 is 15 residues long. CDR3 region: CASSQEPGGWDEQYF. CDR3 in DNA: TGCGCCAGCAGCCAAGAGCCCGGGGGTTGGGACGAGCAGTACTTC.

V usage is TRBV7-2 and J usage is TRBJ1-2, with 8 bases fitting TRBD1. This CDR3 has 16 amino acids. CDR1 and CDR2 (germline): SGHTA, FQGNSA. Germline trimming cut 0 bases from V and 3 bases from J; bases unmatched to any gene: 6. CDR3 region: CASSLAYRQGYYGYTF. In DNA form, the CDR3 reads TGTGCCAGCAGCTTAGCATATAGACAGGGGTACTATGGCTACACCTTC.

Of note for this clone: A junction end diverges from the germline sequence, so it may reflect a read error. The rearrangement uses TRBV5-6 and TRBJ2-6; maybe TRBD1 (5 bases). Germline V CDR1 and CDR2: SGHDT, YYEEEE. CDR3 length: 15 amino acids. The CDR3 DNA reads as TGTGCCAGCAGCTTGGACGGGCCTGGGGCCAACGCCCTGACTTTC. This translates into CASSLDGPGANALTF.

This sequence joins TRBV6-4 and TRBJ2-1; 8 nucleotides align to TRBD2. Losses at the gene ends were 5 bases for V and 6 bases for J; bases not matched to a gene: 6. This CDR3 region has 14 residues. The V gene's germline CDR1 is MRHNA and CDR2 SNTAGT. As DNA, the CDR3 is TGTGCCAGCAGTAGCAGCGGGAGTAGCAATGAGCAGTTCTTC. It yields the protein CASSSSGSSNEQFF.

The rearrangement joins TRBV5-5 to TRBJ1-2; D remains unclear. Trimming pared 3 bases from V and 8 bases from J, leaving 11 bases between. The CDR3 is 12 amino acids. CDR1 is SGHKS and CDR2 is YYEKEE in the germline V gene (reference sequence). Here the CDR3 reads CASSSQSYGYTF. The CDR3 coding sequence is TGTGCCAGCAGCTCACAGAGTTACGGCTACACCTTC.

The chain employs TRBV7-8 and TRBJ1-1; D not certain. There are 13 residues in the CDR3. CDR1 SGHVS and CDR2 FQNEAQ come from the germline V gene. The germline V and J ends were trimmed by 5 bases and 6 bases, with 13 bases remaining between them. CDR3 sequence: CASSENPRAEAFF. The CDR3, as DNA: TGTGCCAGCAGCGAGAACCCTCGCGCTGAAGCTTTCTTT. The full variable domain, its missing parts supplied by reference TRBV7-8 and TRBJ1-1, is GAGVSQSPRYKVAKRGQDVALRCDPISGHVSLFWYQQALGQGPEFLTYFQNEAQLDKSGLPSDRFFAERPEGSVSTLKIQRTQQEDSAVYLCASSENPRAEAFFGQGTRLTVV.

The chain has TRBV4-1 and TRBJ2-3; a weak D match, TRBD2 (6 bases). The CDR3 length is 15 residues. Germline loops: CDR1 MGHRA, CDR2 YSYEKL. V was pared by 4 bases and J by 0 bases, with 11 bases between. Here the CDR3 reads CASSRYSGSTDTQYF. DNA for the CDR3: TGCGCCAGCAGCCGATATAGCGGTAGCACAGATACGCAGTATTTT.

A few counts support this clone. The chain joins TRBV2 to TRBJ2-7; the D is unclear. Germline V gene data show CDR1 as SNHLY and CDR2 as FYNNEI. V lost 4 bases and J 3 bases, leaving 4 bases between the germline ends. This CDR3 spans 11 amino acids. CDR3 DNA: TGTGCCAGCAGTGGTTACTACGAGCAGTACTTC. Protein product: CASSGYYEQYF.

This chain joins TRBV6-6 and TRBJ2-2; 8 nucleotides line up with TRBD1. The CDR3 spans 16 residues. CDR1 MNHNY and CDR2 SVGAGI come from the germline V gene (reference sequence). With V trimmed by 5 bases and J by 0 bases, 5 bases remained unmatched. The chain's CDR3 is CASSATGGANTGELFF. CDR3 nucleotide sequence: TGTGCCAGCAGTGCAACAGGGGGTGCGAACACCGGGGAGCTGTTTTTT.

Turning to this clone: The same CDR3 is also encoded by other DNA sequences in this sample. The gene calls are TRBV5-8 and TRBJ1-1, with D uncertain. V lost 0 bases and J lost 5, with 5 bases in between. The CDR3 is made up of 12 amino acids. Per germline, CDR1 SGHTS and CDR2 YDEGEE. As DNA, the CDR3 is TGTGCCAGCAGCTTGGGGGCTACTGAAGCTTTCTTT. It yields the protein CASSLGATEAFF.

The rearrangement links TRBV5-1 to TRBJ2-1, with a possible D match to TRBD1 (6 bases). CDR3 length: 15 residues. Looked up from germline, CDR1 is SGHRS and CDR2 is YFSETQ. V lost 5 bases, J lost 0 bases, and 12 bases lay in between. CDR3 loop: CASSIGQSSYNEQFF. For the CDR3, the DNA is TGCGCCAGCAGTATTGGACAGAGCTCCTACAATGAGCAGTTCTTC.

This clone was found once. This chain joins TRBV7-8 and TRBJ2-3; 7 bases are shared with TRBD2. The CDR3 covers 19 residues. Germline CDR1 is SGHVS and CDR2 is FQNEAQ. The ends lost 2 bases at V and 0 bases at J; junction bases unmatched: 14. In nucleotides, the CDR3 is TGTGCCAGCAGCTTAAGGAGGATGCTTCCTAGCGGTAGCACAGATACGCAGTATTTT. Amino acids: CASSLRRMLPSGSTDTQYF.

A few counts support this clone. This chain joins TRBV19 and TRBJ2-7; D gene uncertain. Between the trimmed V and J ends, which lost 4 bases and 1 base, there was a span of 8 bases. Germline CDR1 and CDR2: LNHDA and SQIVND (reference sequence). The CDR3 loop spans 13 amino acids. The CDR3 loop is CASSNTGSYEQYF. The DNA for the CDR3 is TGTGCCAGTAGTAACACGGGTTCCTACGAGCAGTACTTC.

The J gene is TRBJ1-5, the V gene TRBV15, with TRBD1 as a possible D gene (5 bases). Looked up from germline, CDR1 is LNHNV and CDR2 is YYDKDF (reference sequence). The CDR3 has 15 residues. Trimming cost V 0 bases and J 5 bases, with 11 bases left between them. As DNA, the CDR3 is TGTGCCACCAGCAGAGATGGGACTACACATCAGCCCCAGCATTTT. It yields the protein CATSRDGTTHQPQHF.

V usage is TRBV18 and J usage is TRBJ1-6, with 8 nucleotides matching TRBD1. The CDR3 length is 14 residues. Germline CDR1 reads KGHSH; CDR2 reads LQKENI. V was clipped by 6 bases and J by 6 bases; unmatched bases: 4. The chain's CDR3 is CASSQDRGNSPLHF. The CDR3 nucleotides are TGTGCCAGCTCCCAAGACAGGGGTAATTCACCCCTCCACTTT.

For this clone: Additional DNA sequences in this sample encode the identical CDR3. The chain uses TRBV7-3 and TRBJ1-1; TRBD1 is a possible D gene (6 bases). The ends were cut back, 3 bases at V and 5 bases at J, with 10 bases in the middle. The germline V gene has CDR1 SGHTA and CDR2 FQGTGA. There are 13 residues in the CDR3. This chain's CDR3 is CASSFQGGTEAFF. The CDR3 region has the DNA TGTGCCAGCAGCTTTCAAGGGGGAACTGAAGCTTTCTTT.

V usage is TRBV30 and J usage is TRBJ1-2; 9 nucleotides align to TRBD1. There are 14 residues in the CDR3. In germline, CDR1 is GTSNPN, CDR2 SVGIG (reference sequence). Trimming removed 5 bases from V and 6 bases from J; junction bases left unmatched: 10. CDR3 amino acids: CAWVRGQGLHGYTF. The CDR3 region has the DNA TGTGCCTGGGTCAGGGGACAGGGCCTTCATGGCTACACCTTC. Combining the CDR3 with reference TRBV30 and TRBJ1-2 gives the whole variable domain SQTIHQWPATLVQPVGSPLSLECTVEGTSNPNLYWYRQAAGRGLQLLFYSVGIGQISSEVPQNLSASRPQDRQFILSSKKLLLSDSGFYLCAWVRGQGLHGYTFGSGTRLTVV.